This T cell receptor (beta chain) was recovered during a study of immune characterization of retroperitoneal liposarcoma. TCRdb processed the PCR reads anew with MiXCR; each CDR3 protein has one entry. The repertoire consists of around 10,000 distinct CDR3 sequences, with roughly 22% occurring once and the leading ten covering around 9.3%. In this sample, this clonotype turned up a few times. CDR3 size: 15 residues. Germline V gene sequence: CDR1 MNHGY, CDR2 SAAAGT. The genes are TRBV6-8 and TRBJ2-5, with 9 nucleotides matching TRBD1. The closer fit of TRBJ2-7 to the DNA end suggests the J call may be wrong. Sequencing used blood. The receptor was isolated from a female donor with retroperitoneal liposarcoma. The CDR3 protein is CASRIGQGTTYEQYF. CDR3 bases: TGTGCCAGCAGGATAGGACAGGGGACCACCTACGAGCAGTACTTC.